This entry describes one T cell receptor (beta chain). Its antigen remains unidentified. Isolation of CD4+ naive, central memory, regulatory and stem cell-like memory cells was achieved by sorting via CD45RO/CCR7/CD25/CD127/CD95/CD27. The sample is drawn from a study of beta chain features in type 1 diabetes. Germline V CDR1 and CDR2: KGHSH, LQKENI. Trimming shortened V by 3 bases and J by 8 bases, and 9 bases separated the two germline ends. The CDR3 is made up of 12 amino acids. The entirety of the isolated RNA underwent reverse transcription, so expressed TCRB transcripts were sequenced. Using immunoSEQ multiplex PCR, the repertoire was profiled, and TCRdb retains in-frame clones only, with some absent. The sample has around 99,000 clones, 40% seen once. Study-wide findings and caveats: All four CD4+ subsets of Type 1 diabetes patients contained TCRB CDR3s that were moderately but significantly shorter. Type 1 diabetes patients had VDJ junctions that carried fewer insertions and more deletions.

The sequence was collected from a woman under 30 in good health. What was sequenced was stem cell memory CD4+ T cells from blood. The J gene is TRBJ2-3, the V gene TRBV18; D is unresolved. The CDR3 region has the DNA TGTGCCAGCTCACCCCCCTCCAGTACGCAGTATTTT. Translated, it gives CASSPPSSTQYF.